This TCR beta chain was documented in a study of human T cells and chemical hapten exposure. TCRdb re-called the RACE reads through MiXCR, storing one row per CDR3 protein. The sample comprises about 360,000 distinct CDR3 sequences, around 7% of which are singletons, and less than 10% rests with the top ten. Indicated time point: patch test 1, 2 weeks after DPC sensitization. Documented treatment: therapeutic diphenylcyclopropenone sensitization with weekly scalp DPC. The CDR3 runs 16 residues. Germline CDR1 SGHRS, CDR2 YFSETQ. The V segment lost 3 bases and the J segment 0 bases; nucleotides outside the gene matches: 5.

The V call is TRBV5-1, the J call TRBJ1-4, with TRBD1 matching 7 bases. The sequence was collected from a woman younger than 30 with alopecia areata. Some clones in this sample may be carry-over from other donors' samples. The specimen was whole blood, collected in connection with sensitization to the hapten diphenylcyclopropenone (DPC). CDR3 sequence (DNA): TGCGCCAGCAGCTCGTTACAGGGGCCAACTAATGAAAAACTGTTTTTT. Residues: CASSSLQGPTNEKLFF.